Shown below are 16 T cell receptor beta chains from a single sample sequenced in a study of T cells in Graves' hyperthyroidism and ophthalmopathy. TCR beta CDR3 regions were amplified from RNA. Carried out on the TCR CDR3, a first-round RT-PCR used the HTBI primer set. TCRdb redid the calling of the multiplex PCR reads with MiXCR, one entry per CDR3 protein. The sample consists of hundreds of thousands of distinct CDR3 sequences, about 15% of them appearing once. The sequencing sample was made of blood. The receptors come from a woman aged 30 to 39 with Graves' hyperthyroidism.

This clonotype was seen more than once but under ten times. The chain uses TRBV20-1 and TRBJ2-1; the match to TRBD2 covers 13 bases. Germline V CDR1 and CDR2: DFQATT, SNEGSKA (reference sequence). V trimming: 1 base; J trimming: 9 bases; junction bases outside the gene matches: 15. The CDR3 totals 18 residues. The CDR3 DNA sequence: TGCAGTGCTAGAGCTTTCGGATGGACTAGCGGGAGAGAGGGTGAGCAGTTCTTC. This sequence encodes CSARAFGWTSGREGEQFF.

The CDR3 bases are TGTGCCAGCAGCACCGACTGGCGAACGACTGAAGCTTTCTTT. Its protein is CASSTDWRTTEAFF. The rearrangement links TRBV7-2 to TRBJ1-1; D unresolved. CDR1 SGHTA and CDR2 FQGNSA come from the germline V gene. V was pared by 5 bases and J by 5 bases, with 15 bases between. This CDR3 is 14 amino acids long. The whole variable domain, filled in from reference TRBV7-2 and TRBJ1-1, reads GAGVSQSPSNKVTEKGKDVELRCDPISGHTALYWYRQSLGQGLEFLIYFQGNSAPDKSGLPSDRFSAERTGGSVSTLTIQRTQQEDSAVYLCASSTDWRTTEAFFGQGTRLTVV.

The rearrangement joins TRBV19 to TRBJ2-5, with a possible D match to TRBD1 (6 bases). The V end was cut by 0 bases, the J end by 7 bases, with 21 bases between. CDR3 length: 17 residues. Germline-derived CDR1 and CDR2 are LNHDA and SQIVND (reference sequence). CDR3 sequence: CASSIENSRGKDGTQYF. CDR3 nucleotide sequence: TGTGCCAGTAGTATAGAAAATTCAAGGGGGAAGGACGGGACCCAGTACTTC. Drawing the rest from reference TRBV19 and TRBJ2-5, the complete variable domain is DGGITQSPKYLFRKEGQNVTLSCEQNLNHDAMYWYRQDPGQGLRLIYYSQIVNDFQKGDIAEGYSVSREKKESFPLTVTSAQKNPTAFYLCASSIENSRGKDGTQYFGPGTRLLVL.

This clonotype was recorded a few times. The chain has TRBV14 and TRBJ2-1; TRBD2 aligns across 14 bases. The germline gives CDR1 SGHDN, CDR2 FVKESK. The CDR3 extends over 14 amino acids. V shed 1 base and J 13 bases; nucleotides not matched to a gene: 3. The CDR3 here is CASSQGGLAGVQFF. The DNA of the CDR3 is TGTGCCAGCAGCCAAGGGGGACTAGCGGGAGTCCAGTTCTTC.

This clonotype was counted at least ten times. The CDR3 nucleotides read TGTGCCAGCAGCGTAGGTCTGGGTCAGAATGAAGAGACCCAGTACTTC. Protein: CASSVGLGQNEETQYF. This chain connects TRBV9 to TRBJ2-5; D is uncertain. The CDR3 totals 16 residues. Trimming stripped 0 bases from V and 3 bases from J, with 15 bases between. From germline, CDR1 is SGDLS and CDR2 YYNGEE.

The sample holds many counts of this clonotype. V and J are TRBV28 and TRBJ2-6, with TRBD2 matching 11 bases. Germline V CDR1 and CDR2: MDHEN, SYDVKM. This CDR3 has 19 residues. The V and J ends lost 6 bases and 0 bases, in that order; junction bases with no gene match: 10. The CDR3 region has the DNA TGTGCCAGCAGGTCGTATAGCGGGAGGGAATTCTCTGGGGCCAACGTCCTGACTTTC. This encodes CASRSYSGREFSGANVLTF. The full variable domain, completed using reference TRBV28 and TRBJ2-6, is DVKVTQSSRYLVKRTGEKVFLECVQDMDHENMFWYRQDPGLGLRLIYFSYDVKMKEKGDIPEGYSVSREKKERFSLILESASTNQTSMYLCASRSYSGREFSGANVLTFGAGSRLTVL.

Concerning this clonotype itself: A single base separates this from a much larger clone, so it may be a read error. The chain is built from TRBV7-2 and TRBJ1-3; no clear D gene. The CDR3 is 16 amino acids. The ends were cut back, 5 bases at V and 8 bases at J, with 22 bases in the middle. Germline V CDR1 and CDR2: SGHTA, FQGNSA. CDR3: CASSTTAGIVQDTIYF. As DNA, the CDR3 is TGTGCCAGCAGCACCACCGCGGGAATAGTACAAGACACCATATATTTT.

This clonotype was seen many times. The chain has TRBV5-4 and TRBJ2-1, with TRBD2 identical over 10 bases. CDR3 size: 16 residues. V shed 4 bases and J 3 bases; nucleotides not matched to a gene: 7. Germline V gene lookup returns CDR1 SGHNT and CDR2 YYREEE (reference sequence). As DNA, the CDR3 is TGTGCCAGCAGCCAAGCCCTAGCGGGAGTCTACAATGAGCAGTTCTTC. Protein sequence: CASSQALAGVYNEQFF.

This rearrangement joins TRBV5-1 to TRBJ2-7; TRBD2 matches at 11 bases. Germline CDR1 and CDR2: SGHRS and YFSETQ. This CDR3 has 16 amino acids. V was pared by 5 bases and J by 3 bases, with 10 bases of the junction left unmatched. The CDR3 DNA follows: TGCGCCAGCAGGTACACTAGCGGGAGTACTAGCTACGAGCAGTACTTC. Its translation: CASRYTSGSTSYEQYF.

This clonotype has ten or more counts. The chain combines TRBV12-3 or TRBV12-4 with TRBJ2-5; no definite D call. V lost 8 bases to trimming and J lost 0 bases, with 10 bases between them. The CDR3 is 13 amino acids. CDR3 sequence (DNA): TGTGCCAGCGGTCGGCAGTACCAAGAGACCCAGTACTTC. Translating gives CASGRQYQETQYF.

Ten or more counts support this clonotype. The chain has TRBV11-1 and TRBJ1-6, with D possibly being TRBD1 (6 bases). Germline-derived CDR1 and CDR2 are SGHAT and FQDESV (reference sequence). The ends were cut back, 5 bases at V and 11 bases at J, with 16 bases in the middle. The CDR3 spans 14 residues. The CDR3 loop is CASSRKLQGAPLHF. The CDR3 DNA follows: TGTGCCAGCAGCCGTAAACTACAGGGAGCACCCCTCCACTTT.

V and J are TRBV24-1 and TRBJ2-6, with unresolved D. CDR1 is KGHDR and CDR2 is SFDVKD in the germline V gene. Deletions cut 7 bases from V and 4 bases from J, with 10 bases between. This CDR3 is built from 14 residues. The CDR3 spells CATRPTTGANVLTF. The CDR3 region has the DNA TGTGCCACCAGGCCGACGACAGGGGCCAACGTCCTGACTTTC.

This clonotype was counted only a few times. This sequence joins TRBV9 and TRBJ2-2, with 8 bases fitting TRBD2. The ends lost 4 bases at V and 0 bases at J; junction bases unmatched: 8. The CDR3 runs 17 residues. From germline, CDR1 is SGDLS and CDR2 YYNGEE. DNA for the CDR3: TGTGCCAGCAGCACCAGGATTAGCGGGACGAACACCGGGGAGCTGTTTTTT. Translated, it gives CASSTRISGTNTGELFF.

This sequence joins TRBV20-1 and TRBJ2-3; D gene unclear. Germline loops: CDR1 DFQATT, CDR2 SNEGSKA (reference sequence). The ends were cut back, 3 bases at V and 4 bases at J, with 11 bases in the middle. The CDR3 spans 13 residues. The CDR3 DNA follows: TGCAGTGCTAGGATTTCCTGGGCAGATACGCAGTATTTT. This sequence encodes CSARISWADTQYF.

This clonotype has a handful of counts. The chain uses TRBV27 and TRBJ2-3; 10 nucleotides line up with TRBD2. Per germline, CDR1 MNHEY and CDR2 SMNVEV (reference sequence). The CDR3 is 16 residues long. V was pared by 5 bases and J by 2 bases, with 7 bases of the junction left unmatched. DNA of the CDR3: TGTGCCAGCAGTCCTCCCGGGACTAGCGTCACAGATACGCAGTATTTT. Encoded protein: CASSPPGTSVTDTQYF.

V gene TRBV14 combines with J gene TRBJ2-7; D is uncertain. This CDR3 region has 16 residues. The V end lost 6 bases, the J end lost 0 bases, and 18 bases lay between the germline ends. Looked up from germline, CDR1 is SGHDN and CDR2 is FVKESK. CDR3 region: CASSLSTGIASYEQYF. In DNA, the CDR3 is TGTGCCAGCAGTCTCTCGACTGGCATCGCCTCCTACGAGCAGTACTTC.